Below are 25 T cell receptor beta chains sequenced from a single sample in a study of T cells expressing NK-cell markers. TCRdb reprocessed the 5' RACE reads; each CDR3 protein has one entry and no DNA is given. The table for this sample gives roughly 390,000 distinct CDR3 sequences. Sequencing was done on a sample of blood T cells: a sorted CD56 or NKG2C T cell subset, CD4+ or CD8+ T cells, or bulk PBMC T cells (not recorded which). The receptors were sampled from a man aged 18-69 years in good health.

The chain is built from TRBV20-1 and TRBJ2-7; TCRdb's D call of TRBD1 is untestable without DNA. Germline assignment: CDR1 DFQATT and CDR2 SNEGSKA (reference sequence). This CDR3 has 14 amino acids. The CDR3 reads CSATTHRETYEQYF.

The J gene is TRBJ2-3, the V gene TRBV15. The CDR3 consists of 15 residues. Per germline, CDR1 LNHNV and CDR2 YYDKDF (reference sequence). CDR3 sequence reads: CATSRDQLLTDTQYF.

This chain uses TRBV28 with TRBJ2-1; as DNA is missing, the TRBD1 call by TCRdb cannot be tested. The germline gives CDR1 MDHEN, CDR2 SYDVKM. The CDR3 spans 14 residues. The CDR3 region is CASSFGTRHNEQFF.

This chain connects TRBV5-1 to TRBJ1-1; TCRdb reports TRBD1, a call that lacks DNA to check it against. The length of the CDR3 is 14 residues. Germline-derived CDR1 and CDR2 are SGHRS and YFSETQ. The CDR3 is CASKSGQRNTEAFF.

This rearrangement joins TRBV29-1 to TRBJ2-5. CDR1 and CDR2 from the germline V gene are SQVTM and ANQGSEA. The CDR3 extends over 11 amino acids. CDR3 in amino acids: CSVSLQETQYF. Full variable domain (outside the CDR3, taken from reference TRBV29-1 and TRBJ2-5): SAVISQKPSRDICQRGTSLTIQCQVDSQVTMMFWYRQQPGQSLTLIATANQGSEATYESGFVIDKFPISRPNLTFSTLTVSNMSPEDSSIYLCSVSLQETQYFGPGTRLLVL.

This chain links TRBV18 with TRBJ2-3. The CDR3 has 13 residues. From germline, CDR1 is KGHSH and CDR2 LQKENI. The CDR3: CASGRLTTDTQYF.

The chain is built from TRBV24-1 and TRBJ2-1; TCRdb lists TRBD1, though no DNA is available to test this call. Germline V gene sequence: CDR1 KGHDR, CDR2 SFDVKD. CDR3 length equals 18 residues. Here the CDR3 reads CATSDYGAGLGQFGEQFF.

This rearrangement joins TRBV2 to TRBJ1-1; TCRdb proposes TRBD1, but this gene call is untestable without DNA. This CDR3 contains 17 residues. Germline V lookup: CDR1 SNHLY, CDR2 FYNNEI. CDR3 sequence: CASSRKTGKVLNTEAFF.

The V call is TRBV27, the J call TRBJ2-4; TCRdb's D call, TRBD1, is unchecked because there is no DNA. Germline CDR1 is MNHEY and CDR2 is SMNVEV (reference sequence). This CDR3 contains 18 residues. The CDR3: CASSLSQGALRAKNIQYF.

The chain links TRBV6-5 to TRBJ2-7. Germline V CDR1 and CDR2: MNHEY, SVGAGI. The CDR3 covers 14 residues. CDR3 residues: CASSYSGAAYEQYF.

The V gene is TRBV4-1, the J gene TRBJ2-1; TCRdb's D call of TRBD2 is untestable without DNA. The CDR3 length is 16 residues. Germline CDR1 and CDR2: MGHRA and YSYEKL. The CDR3 sequence is CASSQEERGVGNEQFF.

The chain joins TRBV2 to TRBJ2-5. The CDR3 contains 11 residues. Germline lookup yields CDR1 SNHLY and CDR2 FYNNEI. The CDR3: CARGSTETQYF.

The chain joins TRBV28 to TRBJ2-7; TCRdb picks TRBD1, but there is no DNA to check that call. Germline V gene sequence: CDR1 MDHEN, CDR2 SYDVKM. CDR3 size: 13 residues. The CDR3 spells CASYGGGRDEQYF.

CDR3 in amino acids: CASSLDGYTGELFF. This chain uses TRBV4-2 with TRBJ2-2. Germline V gene data show CDR1 as LGHNA and CDR2 as YNFKEQ. This CDR3 comprises 14 residues.

CDR3 loop: CASSSKTSGGVIPSYNEQFF. The rearrangement links TRBV5-4 to TRBJ2-1; with no DNA, the TCRdb D assignment of TRBD2 cannot be verified. This CDR3 is 20 amino acids long. Germline CDR1 is SGHNT and CDR2 is YYREEE (reference sequence).

This chain uses TRBV11-2 with TRBJ2-6. CDR3 length: 16 amino acids. Per the germline V gene, CDR1 is SGHAT and CDR2 is FQNNGV. The chain's CDR3 is CASSRDRVSGANVLTF.

The V and J genes are TRBV7-9 and TRBJ1-4. The CDR3 covers 15 residues. Germline CDR1 SEHNR, CDR2 FQNEAQ (reference sequence). The CDR3 protein is CASSLEAATNEKLFF. The variable domain in full, with the rest retrieved from reference TRBV7-9 and TRBJ1-4, is DTGVSQNPRHKITKRGQNVTFRCDPISEHNRLYWYRQTLGQGPEFLTYFQNEAQLEKSRLLSDRFSAERPKGSFSTLEIQRTEQGDSAMYLCASSLEAATNEKLFFGSGTQLSVL.

V is TRBV28 and J is TRBJ2-7; the D gene TCRdb calls, TRBD1, cannot be checked with no DNA. Per germline, CDR1 MDHEN and CDR2 SYDVKM. CDR3 size: 14 residues. The CDR3: CASSLPPGPYEQYF.

The rearrangement links TRBV5-1 to TRBJ2-1; checking the TCRdb D call of TRBD2 is not possible without DNA. The CDR3 loop spans 16 amino acids. Germline CDR1 SGHRS, CDR2 YFSETQ. CDR3 loop: CASSLLVPSGDNEQFF.

Here the CDR3 reads CASSISGTYGYTF. This chain uses TRBV7-9 with TRBJ1-2; the D gene TCRdb calls, TRBD1, cannot be checked with no DNA. Germline loops: CDR1 SEHNR, CDR2 FQNEAQ (reference sequence). This CDR3 has 13 amino acids.

This rearrangement joins TRBV23-1 to TRBJ2-7; the TCRdb call, TRBD1, lacks DNA for checking. TRBV23-1 is designated an ORF whose function remains uncertain. CDR3 length: 16 residues. This chain's CDR3 is CASTRRGTVSRYEQYF.

The chain joins TRBV15 to TRBJ1-2; the D call from TCRdb, TRBD1, cannot be confirmed without DNA. Per germline, CDR1 LNHNV and CDR2 YYDKDF (reference sequence). The CDR3 is 14 residues long. CDR3 loop: CATSPRQGRNGYTF.

V is TRBV5-4 and J is TRBJ2-5; TCRdb lists TRBD2, though no DNA is available to test this call. This CDR3 is built from 15 residues. Germline V gives CDR1 SGHNT, CDR2 YYREEE (reference sequence). CDR3 protein: CASSKLAGGGETQYF.

V usage is TRBV10-2 and J usage is TRBJ2-3; TCRdb indicates TRBD2, and absent DNA this call remains unverified. Germline values: CDR1 WSHSY, CDR2 SAAADI. This CDR3 has 14 amino acids. CDR3 loop: CASSDSGAPDTQYF.

This chain connects TRBV20-1 to TRBJ2-1; TCRdb selects TRBD1, and the lack of DNA leaves this call unchecked. CDR3 length: 14 residues. Looked up from germline, CDR1 is DFQATT and CDR2 is SNEGSKA (reference sequence). The CDR3 sequence: CSAFRDRGQNEQFF.